The 30 T cell receptor beta chains in this list originate from one sample, sequenced in a study of beta chain features in type 1 diabetes. Findings of the study overall: Within each of all four CD4+ subsets, Type 1 diabetes patients had TCRB CDR3s that were moderately but significantly shorter.

As every portion of the isolated RNA was reverse transcribed, the sequencing read expressed TCRB transcripts. Assay used: immunoSEQ multiplex PCR; TCRdb lists only in-frame clones, some missing. The sample includes about 340,000 clones, approximately 13% seen only once; the top ten take roughly 0.015%. The antigens these receptors bind are not known. Sequencing input: naive CD4+ T cells from blood. These receptors originate from a woman younger than 35 with type 1 diabetes.

The chain recombines TRBV5-1 with TRBJ2-3, with 7 bases that match TRBD1. The V gene's germline CDR1 is SGHRS and CDR2 YFSETQ. The CDR3 spans 16 residues. The V gene end was trimmed by 0 bases and the J gene end by 4 bases; junction bases not matched to a gene: 8. The CDR3 DNA follows: TGCGCCAGCAGCTTGGAATGGGACAGACCCCCAGATACGCAGTATTTT. Encoded protein: CASSLEWDRPPDTQYF.

The J gene is TRBJ2-7, the V gene TRBV5-1, with a weak D call TRBD2 (6 bases). Germline values: CDR1 SGHRS, CDR2 YFSETQ. The V end was cut by 4 bases, the J end by 2 bases, with 13 bases between. This CDR3 has 14 amino acids. CDR3 sequence reads: CASSTRLDPYEQYF. The CDR3 DNA reads TGCGCCAGCAGCACACGACTAGACCCCTACGAGCAGTACTTC.

The CDR3 nucleotides are TGTGCCAGCTCACCCCGGACAGGGTCGAACACTGAAGCTTTCTTT. The encoded protein is CASSPRTGSNTEAFF. The chain is built from TRBV18 and TRBJ1-1; 8 bases are shared with TRBD1. The germline V gene has CDR1 KGHSH and CDR2 LQKENI. The V and J ends lost 3 bases and 1 base, in that order; junction bases with no gene match: 4. The CDR3 loop spans 15 amino acids.

This clone was counted between two and nine times. Other DNA sequences within the sample encode an identical CDR3. CDR3 region: CAWSGDRGYTEAFF. DNA for the CDR3: TGTGCCTGGAGTGGAGACAGGGGTTATACTGAAGCTTTCTTT. This chain links TRBV30 with TRBJ1-1; 8 bases match TRBD1. The CDR3 length is 14 residues. CDR1 and CDR2 from the germline V gene are GTSNPN and SVGIG (reference sequence). The trim removed 1 base at V and 5 bases at J, leaving 6 bases unmatched. The full variable domain, rest sourced from reference TRBV30 and TRBJ1-1, is SQTIHQWPATLVQPVGSPLSLECTVEGTSNPNLYWYRQAAGRGLQLLFYSVGIGQISSEVPQNLSASRPQDRQFILSSKKLLLSDSGFYLCAWSGDRGYTEAFFGQGTRLTVV.

In its sample, this clone was seen a few times. This chain joins TRBV7-9 and TRBJ2-7, with 7 bases aligning to TRBD1. The CDR3 covers 15 residues. Germline V gives CDR1 SEHNR, CDR2 FQNEAQ (reference sequence). V was pared by 5 bases and J by 4 bases, with 11 bases of the junction left unmatched. CDR3 sequence reads: CASSPRDSGYYEQYF. The CDR3, as DNA: TGTGCCAGCAGCCCCCGGGACAGCGGATATTACGAGCAGTACTTC.

This clone was counted only a few times. The chain couples TRBV29-1 to TRBJ1-3, with a weak D call TRBD1 (5 bases). The ends were cut back, 7 bases at V and 2 bases at J, with 15 bases in the middle. CDR3 length: 14 residues. CDR1 is SQVTM, CDR2 ANQGSEA, per germline. The CDR3, as DNA: TGCAGCGCCCTGAAGGGGTACCCTGGAAACACCATATATTTT. Protein sequence: CSALKGYPGNTIYF.

The V call is TRBV20-1, the J call TRBJ2-1; TRBD2 is a possible D gene (5 bases). Germline assignment: CDR1 DFQATT and CDR2 SNEGSKA (reference sequence). CDR3 size: 11 residues. Trimming removed 2 bases from V and 9 bases from J, with 8 bases in between. The CDR3 DNA sequence: TGCAGTGCTAGAAGGGCGGGTGAGCAGTTCTTC. Translated: CSARRAGEQFF.

The rearrangement links TRBV5-1 to TRBJ2-5; 16 positions agree with TRBD2. CDR3 length: 17 amino acids. Germline lookup yields CDR1 SGHRS and CDR2 YFSETQ. Trimming cost V 3 bases and J 5 bases; bases outside gene matches: 7. CDR3 residues: CASSSTGLAGGGETQYF. Written as DNA, the CDR3 is TGCGCCAGCAGCTCAACGGGACTAGCGGGAGGGGGTGAGACCCAGTACTTC.

The chain recombines TRBV29-1 with TRBJ2-5; D is possibly TRBD2 (6 bases). Deletions cut 4 bases from V and 5 bases from J, with 17 bases between. The CDR3 extends over 14 amino acids. CDR1 is SQVTM, CDR2 ANQGSEA, per germline. The CDR3 DNA follows: TGCAGCGTTGCCCCTGATAGCGGTAGGGAGACCCAGTACTTC. This encodes CSVAPDSGRETQYF.

This clone was detected a few times. Other DNA sequences of this sample code for an identical CDR3. V usage is TRBV7-9 and J usage is TRBJ1-1, with D tentatively TRBD1 (5 bases). Trimming removed 8 bases from V and 1 base from J, with 11 bases in between. The CDR3 spans 13 residues. Germline CDR1 reads SEHNR; CDR2 reads FQNEAQ (reference sequence). The CDR3, as DNA: TGTGCCAGCGGAGCCCAGGGGAACACTGAAGCTTTCTTT. It is translated as CASGAQGNTEAFF.

This clone came up once. The genes are TRBV29-1 and TRBJ2-1; 8 bases are shared with TRBD2. The germline V gene encodes CDR1 SQVTM and CDR2 ANQGSEA. The CDR3 sequence is 13 residues long. The J segment lost 7 bases and the V segment lost 2 bases, leaving 4 bases of the junction unmatched. The CDR3 DNA reads as TGCAGCGTTGAACGGGCTAGCGGGAATGAGCAGTTCTTC. Translating it yields CSVERASGNEQFF.

The rearrangement joins TRBV7-2 to TRBJ1-2; 7 bases are shared with TRBD1. Losses at the gene ends were 0 bases for V and 4 bases for J; bases not matched to a gene: 11. This CDR3 is built from 17 residues. CDR1 SGHTA and CDR2 FQGNSA come from the germline V gene. The CDR3 nucleotides are TGTGCCAGCAGCTTAGCCTATCTAGGGGGCGCGTCCTATGGCTACACCTTC. Amino acids: CASSLAYLGGASYGYTF.

CDR3 residues: CAWSRTGGYTGELFF. Here the CDR3 DNA reads TGTGCCTGGAGTAGAACAGGGGGCTACACCGGGGAGCTGTTTTTT. The chain couples TRBV30 to TRBJ2-2, with 9 bases that match TRBD1. V lost 2 bases and J lost 3; bases outside the gene matches: 4. The CDR3 is 15 amino acids. Germline V gene lookup returns CDR1 GTSNPN and CDR2 SVGIG (reference sequence).

In its sample, this clone was seen once. This rearrangement joins TRBV27 to TRBJ2-7; 7 bases are shared with TRBD1. The CDR3 extends over 15 amino acids. Germline CDR1 and CDR2: MNHEY and SMNVEV (reference sequence). V lost 3 bases and J lost 9; bases outside the gene matches: 14. CDR3 in amino acids: CASSLFSSGGHGQYF. CDR3 nucleotide sequence: TGTGCCAGCAGTTTGTTTTCGTCAGGGGGACACGGGCAGTACTTC.

The DNA of the CDR3 is TGTGCCTGGACCACCCAGGGCAATCAGCCCCAGCATTTT. Translation: CAWTTQGNQPQHF. This chain joins TRBV30 and TRBJ1-5; no clear D gene. V was clipped by 4 bases and J by 2 bases, with 9 bases between them. The CDR3 extends over 13 amino acids. The V gene's germline CDR1 is GTSNPN and CDR2 SVGIG (reference sequence). Combining the CDR3 with reference TRBV30 and TRBJ1-5 gives the whole variable domain SQTIHQWPATLVQPVGSPLSLECTVEGTSNPNLYWYRQAAGRGLQLLFYSVGIGQISSEVPQNLSASRPQDRQFILSSKKLLLSDSGFYLCAWTTQGNQPQHFGDGTRLSIL.

Only a few counts were recorded for this clone. This chain joins TRBV27 and TRBJ1-2, with 9 nucleotides matching TRBD1. With 5 bases clipped from V and 4 bases from J, the junction kept 8 bases outside the gene matches. From germline, CDR1 is MNHEY and CDR2 SMNVEV (reference sequence). The CDR3 covers 15 residues. The CDR3 reads CASSRQGVRSYGYTF. Here the CDR3 DNA reads TGTGCCAGCAGTCGACAGGGGGTTCGTTCCTATGGCTACACCTTC.

V and J are TRBV6-6 and TRBJ1-2; D is possibly TRBD1 (5 bases). This CDR3 spans 15 amino acids. CDR1 and CDR2 from the germline V gene are MNHNY and SVGAGI (reference sequence). V gave up 3 bases and J gave up 4 bases, with 15 bases separating them. This CDR3 is CASSYYRRDSYGYTF. The CDR3 DNA reads TGTGCCAGCAGTTATTATCGCAGGGACTCCTATGGCTACACCTTC.

This clone was found a few times. CDR3 nucleotides: TGTGCCAGCAGCTTAACTAGCGGGAGTGGTACGCAGTATTTT. This translates into CASSLTSGSGTQYF. The chain couples TRBV7-2 to TRBJ2-3; 11 nucleotides match TRBD2. Germline CDR1 and CDR2: SGHTA and FQGNSA. The CDR3 extends over 14 amino acids. Trimming took 2 bases from V and 8 from J; bases not matched to a gene: 3.

This clone came up a few times. The rearrangement links TRBV7-2 to TRBJ2-3, with 7 bases lining up with TRBD1. The CDR3 consists of 16 residues. The ends lost 5 bases at V and 2 bases at J; junction bases unmatched: 10. CDR1 SGHTA and CDR2 FQGNSA come from the germline V gene. The CDR3 nucleotides read TGTGCCAGCAGCCCCCGACAGGGACAACACACAGATACGCAGTATTTT. This codes for CASSPRQGQHTDTQYF.

This chain uses TRBV30 with TRBJ1-1; D remains ambiguous. The CDR3 runs to 15 residues. CDR1 is GTSNPN, CDR2 SVGIG, per germline (reference sequence). Trimming took off 0 bases at V and 0 bases at J, with 11 bases between the two ends. The CDR3 loop reads CAWSVRTVMNTEAFF. The CDR3 bases are TGTGCCTGGAGTGTCCGAACGGTGATGAACACTGAAGCTTTCTTT. The full variable domain, rest sourced from reference TRBV30 and TRBJ1-1, is SQTIHQWPATLVQPVGSPLSLECTVEGTSNPNLYWYRQAAGRGLQLLFYSVGIGQISSEVPQNLSASRPQDRQFILSSKKLLLSDSGFYLCAWSVRTVMNTEAFFGQGTRLTVV.

This clone has only a few counts. This chain connects TRBV30 to TRBJ2-2; D might be TRBD2 (6 bases). V lost 4 bases and J 3 bases, leaving 15 bases between the germline ends. The V gene's germline CDR1 is GTSNPN and CDR2 SVGIG (reference sequence). This CDR3 is 15 amino acids long. CDR3 protein: CAWTTGLSDTGELFF. CDR3 in DNA: TGTGCCTGGACCACGGGACTCTCAGACACCGGGGAGCTGTTTTTT. The complete variable domain, with remaining parts taken from reference TRBV30 and TRBJ2-2, reads SQTIHQWPATLVQPVGSPLSLECTVEGTSNPNLYWYRQAAGRGLQLLFYSVGIGQISSEVPQNLSASRPQDRQFILSSKKLLLSDSGFYLCAWTTGLSDTGELFFGEGSRLTVL.

The rearrangement links TRBV18 to TRBJ2-3; D not resolved. V was shortened by 3 bases and J by 2 bases, with 9 bases between the two germline ends. The CDR3 has 14 residues. Germline assignment: CDR1 KGHSH and CDR2 LQKENI. The CDR3 protein is CASSPLTDTDTQYF. Written as DNA, the CDR3 is TGTGCCAGCTCACCCCTCACAGACACAGATACGCAGTATTTT. Full variable domain (rest looked up from reference TRBV18 and TRBJ2-3): NAGVMQNPRHLVRRRGQEARLRCSPMKGHSHVYWYRQLPEEGLKFMVYLQKENIIDESGMPKERFSAEFPKEGPSILRIQQVVRGDSAAYFCASSPLTDTDTQYFGPGTRLTVL.

This chain joins TRBV11-2 and TRBJ2-3; no clear D. Trimming pared 5 bases from V and 6 bases from J, leaving 18 bases between. Germline lookup yields CDR1 SGHAT and CDR2 FQNNGV. CDR3 length equals 15 residues. This CDR3 reads CASSPQAHPQDTQYF. CDR3 DNA: TGTGCCAGCAGCCCCCAGGCGCATCCACAGGATACGCAGTATTTT.

This clone appeared many times. The rearrangement links TRBV7-9 to TRBJ2-6, with TRBD1 matching 7 bases. This CDR3 spans 13 amino acids. The V gene end was trimmed by 7 bases and the J gene end by 6 bases; junction bases not matched to a gene: 3. CDR1 SEHNR and CDR2 FQNEAQ come from the germline V gene (reference sequence). The CDR3 sequence is CASKGQMANVLTF. In DNA form, the CDR3 reads TGTGCCAGCAAGGGACAGATGGCCAACGTCCTGACTTTC.

The table lists this clone with a count of one. The V gene is TRBV29-1, the J gene TRBJ2-6, with D possibly TRBD2 on 5 matching bases. Trimming pared 4 bases from V and 0 bases from J, leaving 13 bases between. This CDR3 has 16 amino acids. In germline, CDR1 is SQVTM, CDR2 ANQGSEA. The CDR3 loop is CSVVRSGGSGANVLTF. CDR3 in DNA: TGCAGCGTTGTACGTTCAGGAGGCTCTGGGGCCAACGTCCTGACTTTC.

The chain joins TRBV7-8 to TRBJ1-2, with 8 bases matching TRBD1. V dropped 1 base and J dropped 6; count of bases not matched to a gene: 7. The CDR3 runs 15 residues. CDR1 and CDR2 (germline): SGHVS, FQNEAQ. In DNA, the CDR3 is TGTGCCAGCAGCTTAGTCGGAGACAGGGGAGATGGCTACACCTTC. Its translation: CASSLVGDRGDGYTF. Full variable domain (missing parts from reference TRBV7-8 and TRBJ1-2): GAGVSQSPRYKVAKRGQDVALRCDPISGHVSLFWYQQALGQGPEFLTYFQNEAQLDKSGLPSDRFFAERPEGSVSTLKIQRTQQEDSAVYLCASSLVGDRGDGYTFGSGTRLTVV.

The chain carries TRBV19 and TRBJ1-5; unclear D gene. Trimming shortened V by 5 bases and J by 7 bases, and 15 bases separated the two germline ends. From germline, CDR1 is LNHDA and CDR2 SQIVND (reference sequence). The CDR3 has 14 residues. CDR3 protein: CASSAWASGQPQHF. The DNA of the CDR3 is TGTGCCAGTAGTGCTTGGGCCTCGGGGCAGCCCCAGCATTTT.

V is TRBV30 and J is TRBJ1-2, with D tentatively TRBD1 (5 bases). V was trimmed by 5 bases and J by 4 bases, leaving 17 bases between them. The CDR3 is made up of 14 amino acids. Germline V gives CDR1 GTSNPN, CDR2 SVGIG (reference sequence). This chain's CDR3 is CAWRQTASGYGYTF. The DNA for the CDR3 is TGTGCCTGGCGCCAGACAGCATCCGGCTATGGCTACACCTTC.

This clone was seen more than once but under ten times. The chain combines TRBV29-1 with TRBJ2-1; possibly TRBD2 for D (5 bases). The germline gives CDR1 SQVTM, CDR2 ANQGSEA. Trimming pared 1 base from V and 4 bases from J, leaving 11 bases between. CDR3 length: 14 amino acids. CDR3: CSVEVRTRYNEQFF. The CDR3 DNA sequence: TGCAGCGTTGAAGTCCGGACTCGGTACAATGAGCAGTTCTTC.

The V gene is TRBV6-5, the J gene TRBJ1-5; D not resolved. The CDR3 runs 15 residues. In germline, CDR1 is MNHEY, CDR2 SVGAGI. Trimming cost V 0 bases and J 0 bases, with 6 bases left between them. The CDR3: CASSYSYDSNQPQHF. As DNA, the CDR3 is TGTGCCAGCAGTTACTCCTATGATAGCAATCAGCCCCAGCATTTT.